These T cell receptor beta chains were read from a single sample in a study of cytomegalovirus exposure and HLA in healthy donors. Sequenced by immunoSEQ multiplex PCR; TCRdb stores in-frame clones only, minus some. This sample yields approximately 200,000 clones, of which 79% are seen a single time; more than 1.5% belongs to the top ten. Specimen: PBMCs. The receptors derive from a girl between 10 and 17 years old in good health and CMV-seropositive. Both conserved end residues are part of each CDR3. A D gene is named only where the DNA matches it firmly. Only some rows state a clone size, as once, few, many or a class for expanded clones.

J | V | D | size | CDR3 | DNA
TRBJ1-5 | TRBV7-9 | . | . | CASSADISVWHF | TGTGCCAGCAGCGCGGACATCAGTGTTTGGCATTTT
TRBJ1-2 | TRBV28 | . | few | CASSLSSGQGYTF | TGTGCCAGCAGTTTATCGTCAGGCCAGGGCTACACCTTC
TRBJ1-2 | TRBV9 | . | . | CASSPSDSLNYGYTF | TGTGCCAGCAGCCCCTCGGACAGTCTCAACTATGGCTACACCTTC
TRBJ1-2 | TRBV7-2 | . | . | CASSPGEVYGYTF | TGTGCCAGCAGCCCTGGAGAGGTCTATGGCTACACCTTC
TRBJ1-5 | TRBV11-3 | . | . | CASSSLTEKQNYSNQPQHF | TGTGCCAGCAGCTCCCTGACAGAGAAGCAAAATTATAGCAATCAGCCCCAGCATTTT
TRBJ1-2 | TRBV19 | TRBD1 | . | CASSIYYRGDYGYTF | TGTGCCAGTAGTATTTACTACAGGGGAGACTATGGCTACACCTTC
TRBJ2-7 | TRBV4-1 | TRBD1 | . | CASSQEKDRTYEQYF | TGCGCCAGCAGCCAAGAAAAGGACAGGACCTACGAGCAGTACTTC
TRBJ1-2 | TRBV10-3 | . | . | CAISGLAGAGEGYTF | TGTGCCATCAGCGGTCTTGCGGGAGCGGGGGAAGGCTACACCTTC
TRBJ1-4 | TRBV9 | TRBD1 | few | CASSAGTGSIVTNEKLFF | TGTGCCAGCAGCGCCGGGACAGGGTCGATTGTTACTAATGAAAAACTGTTTTTT
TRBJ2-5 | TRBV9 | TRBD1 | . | CASSRDRGETQYF | TGTGCCAGCAGCAGAGACAGGGGAGAGACCCAGTACTTC